This TCR beta chain emerged from a study of T cells after yellow fever vaccination. Overall study: It was SMART-Seq v4 Ultra Low Input that prepared the fractions with low cell numbers. General study findings and limits: When the response was secondary, it was weaker but reached its peak faster, day 5 versus 15. Detected again after the booster were most primary-vaccination clones, at 96% CD4 and 70% to 90% CD8.

One entry per CDR3 protein results from TCRdb running MiXCR on the 5' RACE reads. This table holds about 45,000 distinct CDR3 sequences, about 7% found once. The CDR3 sequence is 13 residues long. CDR1 is MNHNS, CDR2 SASEGT, per germline. Trimming removed 7 bases at V and 3 bases at J, with 13 bases between. This clonotype was observed many times. The genes are TRBV6-1 and TRBJ2-7, with D perhaps assigned TRBD1 or TRBD2 (5 bases each). The material was CD8+ T cells not binding an NS4B(214-222) dextramer, sorted from PBMCs, obtained 45 days after the yellow fever booster vaccination. The source is a man aged 25 to 45 who received the YFV17D yellow fever vaccine. CDR3 in amino acids: CASTDGAGYEQYF. The CDR3 region has the DNA TGTGCCAGCACCGACGGGGCTGGCTACGAGCAGTACTTC.